The sequence of this T cell receptor (beta chain) was determined in a study of CD8+ T cells in alopecia areata. As for the study in general: For the treated group, dosing was oral tofacitinib at 5 to 10 mg twice daily.

This CDR3 has 13 amino acids. Germline CDR1 is SGHTA and CDR2 is FQGNSA. Trimming pared 1 base from V and 9 bases from J, leaving 10 bases between. This clone came up a few times. In each case, RNA was isolated and then reverse transcribed into cDNA as the sequencing template. Profiled with immunoSEQ multiplex PCR; TCRdb holds only in-frame clones, not every one. Of some 95,000 clones in the sample, less than 50% were seen once. The TCR originated in a human donor with alopecia areata. The chain links TRBV7-2 to TRBJ2-4, with a weak D call TRBD2 (5 bases). Sequenced: CD4+ T cells sorted from blood. CDR3 nucleotides: TGTGCCAGCAGCTTAGACGGCGGGTCCATTCAGTACTTC. Protein product: CASSLDGGSIQYF.